This T cell receptor beta chain emerged from a study of cytomegalovirus exposure and HLA in healthy donors. The overall study: A prior study identified approximately 110 million unique TCR beta sequences from 200 million or so T cells.

Study conclusions and caveats: The listing of 150 to 200 TCR beta chains classed them as cytomegalovirus-associated.

On this clone: The antigen remains unidentified.

CDR1 and CDR2 (germline): LNHDA, SQIVND (reference sequence). V dropped 6 bases and J dropped 3; count of bases not matched to a gene: 5. The CDR3 runs 15 residues. In the PCR, 60 Vbeta and 13 Jbeta primers were used. Per the original data handling: Roughly 11 million shared chains were among tens of millions of unique TCR beta chains counted in a later analysis. Generated by immunoSEQ multiplex PCR, the TCRdb table keeps only in-frame clones and is missing some. V, J and clone size derive from that table, while D and trimming were established from the DNA sequence. This sample has some 140,000 clones; 82% occur once, and the top ten carry about 8.6%.

This receptor was identified in a woman aged 45-65 years in good health and CMV-seropositive. The chain carries TRBV19 and TRBJ1-6, with 7 bases aligning to TRBD1. Material for sequencing was PBMCs. The CDR3 sequence: CASRVGTVYNSPLHF. Here the CDR3 DNA reads TGTGCCAGTAGGGTCGGGACAGTCTATAATTCACCCCTCCACTTT.